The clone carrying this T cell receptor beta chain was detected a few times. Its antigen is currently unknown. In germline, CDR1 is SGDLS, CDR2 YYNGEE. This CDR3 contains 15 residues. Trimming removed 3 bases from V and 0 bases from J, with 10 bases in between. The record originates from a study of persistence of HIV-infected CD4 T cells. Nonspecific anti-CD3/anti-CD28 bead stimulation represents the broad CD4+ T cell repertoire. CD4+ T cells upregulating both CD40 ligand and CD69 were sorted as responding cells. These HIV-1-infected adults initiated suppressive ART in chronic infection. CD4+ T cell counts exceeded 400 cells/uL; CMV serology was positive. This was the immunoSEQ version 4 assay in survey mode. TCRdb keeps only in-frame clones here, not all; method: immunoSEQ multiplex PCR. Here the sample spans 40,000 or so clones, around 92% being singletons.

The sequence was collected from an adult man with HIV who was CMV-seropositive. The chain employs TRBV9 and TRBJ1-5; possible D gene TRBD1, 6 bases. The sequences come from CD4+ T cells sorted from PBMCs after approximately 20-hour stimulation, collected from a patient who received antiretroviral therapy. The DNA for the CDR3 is TGTGCCAGCAGCGGAGGGGGGGATAGCAATCAGCCCCAGCATTTT. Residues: CASSGGGDSNQPQHF.